Presented here are 26 T cell receptor beta chains from one specimen sequenced in a study of blood T cells in healthy people across ages. A second PCR, run for roughly 7 to 12 cycles, used a sample-barcoded 5' primer plus a J-beta primer mix. TCRdb analysed the 5' RACE reads with MiXCR anew, one entry per CDR3 protein. The sample records around 800,000 distinct CDR3 sequences, roughly 25% being singletons. The sample was also linked to a second study, of T cells of mothers and their children.

Sequencing was carried out using blood. All receptors come from a boy younger than 18 in good health.

V and J are TRBV29-1 and TRBJ2-4; tentatively, D is TRBD2 (5 bases). Germline values: CDR1 SQVTM, CDR2 ANQGSEA. The CDR3 covers 13 residues. Trimming took off 5 bases at V and 0 bases at J, with 8 bases between the two ends. The CDR3 is CSVPGLAKNIQYF. In DNA form, the CDR3 reads TGCAGCGTTCCGGGGTTAGCCAAAAACATTCAGTACTTC.

The rearrangement uses TRBV29-1 and TRBJ2-6, with D possibly matching TRBD1 (5 bases). In germline, CDR1 is SQVTM, CDR2 ANQGSEA. This CDR3 is 12 amino acids long. The CDR3 here is CSAGSGANVLTF. DNA for the CDR3: TGCAGTGCAGGGTCTGGGGCCAACGTCCTGACTTTC.

This chain connects TRBV6-6 to TRBJ2-6; perhaps TRBD1 as D (6 bases). Trimming cost V 6 bases and J 4 bases, with 16 bases left between them. The CDR3 is 16 amino acids. The germline V gene encodes CDR1 MNHNY and CDR2 SVGAGI (reference sequence). DNA for the CDR3: TGTGCCAGCAGAATGGACAGTTCTCTGGGGGCCAACGTCCTGACTTTC. This translates into CASRMDSSLGANVLTF.

This chain links TRBV12-5 with TRBJ2-2; D might be TRBD1 or TRBD2, each matching 5 bases. The CDR3 has 17 amino acids. Trimming shortened V by 6 bases and J by 0 bases, and 17 bases separated the two germline ends. Looked up from germline, CDR1 is LGHNT and CDR2 is FRNRAP. The CDR3 here is CASGQGLGRANTGELFF. DNA of the CDR3: TGTGCTAGTGGCCAGGGCCTGGGACGAGCGAACACCGGGGAGCTGTTTTTT.

This chain connects TRBV29-1 to TRBJ2-7, with 8 bases lining up with TRBD1. CDR1 SQVTM and CDR2 ANQGSEA come from the germline V gene. The V segment lost 4 bases and the J segment 5 bases; nucleotides outside the gene matches: 1. CDR3 length equals 11 residues. In DNA form, the CDR3 reads TGCAGCGTTGGGGACAGGCACGAGCAGTACTTC. It encodes CSVGDRHEQYF.

This clonotype has more than one count but fewer than ten. The chain joins TRBV20-1 to TRBJ2-5, with 8 bases identical to TRBD1. The CDR3 sequence is 12 residues long. In germline, CDR1 is DFQATT, CDR2 SNEGSKA (reference sequence). The J segment lost 3 bases and the V segment lost 6 bases, leaving 3 bases of the junction unmatched. CDR3 region: CSAGQGKETQYF. CDR3 coding DNA: TGCAGTGCCGGACAGGGAAAAGAGACCCAGTACTTC.

This clonotype was detected only a few times. The rearrangement links TRBV4-1 to TRBJ2-3; D gene uncertain. Germline V gene lookup returns CDR1 MGHRA and CDR2 YSYEKL. The CDR3 covers 15 residues. V shed 1 base and J shed 4 bases, with 12 bases lying between them. CDR3 in amino acids: CASSQVGLVADTQYF. DNA of the CDR3: TGCGCCAGCAGCCAAGTTGGGTTAGTCGCAGATACGCAGTATTTT.

The J gene is TRBJ1-1, the V gene TRBV5-1, with 7 bases aligning to TRBD1. J gave up 8 bases and V 4 bases, and 8 bases lay outside the gene matches. The CDR3 extends over 13 amino acids. The V gene's germline CDR1 is SGHRS and CDR2 YFSETQ. The CDR3 DNA reads TGCGCCAGCAGCGTGAGTACAGGGGAGGAAGCTTTCTTT. Translating it yields CASSVSTGEEAFF.

The gene calls are TRBV24-1 and TRBJ1-1; 9 nucleotides line up with TRBD1. Germline CDR1 KGHDR, CDR2 SFDVKD. Trimming cost V 3 bases and J 10 bases; bases outside gene matches: 11. The CDR3 contains 15 residues. This chain's CDR3 is CATSDAGQGVRGAFF. CDR3 bases: TGTGCCACCAGTGATGCGGGACAGGGAGTACGAGGAGCTTTCTTT.

The chain combines TRBV18 with TRBJ2-5, with 8 nucleotides matching TRBD2. The germline CDR1 and CDR2 sequences are KGHSH and LQKENI. The CDR3 loop spans 14 amino acids. The ends lost 3 bases at V and 5 bases at J; junction bases unmatched: 5. The CDR3, as DNA: TGTGCCAGCTCACCCGGACTAGCAGCCGAGACCCAGTACTTC. Translation: CASSPGLAAETQYF. Full variable domain (missing parts from reference TRBV18 and TRBJ2-5): NAGVMQNPRHLVRRRGQEARLRCSPMKGHSHVYWYRQLPEEGLKFMVYLQKENIIDESGMPKERFSAEFPKEGPSILRIQQVVRGDSAAYFCASSPGLAAETQYFGPGTRLLVL.

In the case of this clonotype: Mismatch with germline at one junction end may stem from a read error. The V call is TRBV2, the J call TRBJ2-7, with 9 nucleotides matching TRBD2. The CDR3 spans 15 residues. Per the germline V gene, CDR1 is SNHLY and CDR2 is FYNNEI. CDR3 in amino acids: CAGSDEGTSTYEQYF. The CDR3 DNA follows: TGTGCCGGCAGTGACGAAGGGACTAGCACCTACGAGCAGTACTTC.

J is TRBJ1-4 and V is TRBV6-5; D might be TRBD1 (5 bases). There are 14 residues in the CDR3. Germline loops: CDR1 MNHEY, CDR2 SVGAGI. Trimming shortened V by 5 bases and J by 8 bases, and 15 bases separated the two germline ends. CDR3 region: CASSRVIGGEKLFF. For the CDR3, the DNA is TGTGCCAGCAGTCGGGTCATCGGGGGGGAAAAACTGTTTTTT.

The gene calls are TRBV3-1 and TRBJ2-5, with 10 bases lining up with TRBD2. TRBJ2-7 explains the end of the DNA better; the J call may be wrong. CDR1 LGHDT and CDR2 YNNKEL come from the germline V gene (reference sequence). The CDR3 length is 16 residues. Written as DNA, the CDR3 is TGTGCCAGCAGCCCATCACTAGCGGGGTTGACCTACGAGCAGTACTTC. Translating it yields CASSPSLAGLTYEQYF.

This clonotype has a handful of counts. The rearrangement uses TRBV10-3 and TRBJ2-5, with D hard to call. The CDR3 totals 16 residues. Trimming removed 0 bases at V and 3 bases at J, with 14 bases between. In germline, CDR1 is ENHRY, CDR2 SYGVKD. The CDR3 is CAISESNLVRKETQYF. The DNA for the CDR3 is TGTGCCATCAGTGAGTCGAATTTGGTCCGAAAAGAGACCCAGTACTTC.

The sample holds a few counts of this clonotype. This chain joins TRBV7-2 and TRBJ2-4; 8 bases align to TRBD1. Germline assignment: CDR1 SGHTA and CDR2 FQGNSA. After removal of 0 bases from V and 2 bases from J, the junction contained 15 bases not matched to a gene. This CDR3 has 20 residues. For the CDR3, the DNA is TGTGCCAGCAGCTTAGCGAGCCCAGGGGGCGCCTACGTGTCCAAAAACATTCAGTACTTC. It codes for CASSLASPGGAYVSKNIQYF.

This chain joins TRBV4-2 and TRBJ2-3, with a possible D match to TRBD1 (5 bases). This CDR3 region has 17 residues. Germline V CDR1 and CDR2: LGHNA, YNFKEQ. V was trimmed by 7 bases and J by 0 bases, leaving 20 bases between them. CDR3 in DNA: TGTGCCAGCACCCCCTTTGCATGGGGCTCTAGCACAGATACGCAGTATTTT. Translating gives CASTPFAWGSSTDTQYF.

In this sample, this clonotype turned up a few times. V usage is TRBV9 and J usage is TRBJ2-1, with D possibly being TRBD2 (7 bases). The germline gives CDR1 SGDLS, CDR2 YYNGEE. Trimming cost V 1 base and J 2 bases, with 10 bases left between them. The CDR3 contains 15 residues. CDR3: CASSVRGAPYNEQFF. In nucleotides, the CDR3 is TGTGCCAGCAGCGTACGGGGGGCTCCCTACAATGAGCAGTTCTTC.

The chain carries TRBV6-5 and TRBJ2-7; 7 positions agree with TRBD1. V was pared by 0 bases and J by 2 bases, with 4 bases of the junction left unmatched. The CDR3 extends over 15 amino acids. Per the germline V gene, CDR1 is MNHEY and CDR2 is SVGAGI. The CDR3 DNA reads as TGTGCCAGCAGTTACTCTAAGACAGGGCCCTACGAGCAGTACTTC. It translates to CASSYSKTGPYEQYF.

This clonotype came up a few times. The CDR3 loop reads CASSVSGGPSNEQFF. CDR3 bases: TGTGCCAGCAGTGTTAGCGGGGGCCCATCCAATGAGCAGTTCTTC. The V call is TRBV28, the J call TRBJ2-1; 9 bases line up with TRBD2. Germline CDR1 reads MDHEN; CDR2 reads SYDVKM. The V gene end was trimmed by 5 bases and the J gene end by 6 bases; junction bases not matched to a gene: 8. The CDR3 extends over 15 amino acids.

The chain has TRBV4-1 and TRBJ2-5; 10 bases agree with TRBD1. CDR3 length: 15 amino acids. The V gene end was trimmed by 2 bases and the J gene end by 4 bases; junction bases not matched to a gene: 4. Germline values: CDR1 MGHRA, CDR2 YSYEKL. CDR3 sequence: CASSQIGDRGETQYF. Written as DNA, the CDR3 is TGCGCCAGCAGCCAAATAGGGGACAGGGGAGAGACCCAGTACTTC.

V and J are TRBV7-2 and TRBJ1-1, with D hard to call. V lost 3 bases and J lost 1, with 6 bases in between. This CDR3 is 13 amino acids long. The V gene's germline CDR1 is SGHTA and CDR2 FQGNSA. The CDR3: CASSFFGNTEAFF. The DNA for the CDR3 is TGTGCCAGCAGCTTTTTCGGGAACACTGAAGCTTTCTTT.

V usage is TRBV9 and J usage is TRBJ2-5; 13 positions match TRBD2. Germline CDR1 and CDR2: SGDLS and YYNGEE. The CDR3 extends over 13 amino acids. The J segment lost 3 bases and the V segment lost 8 bases, leaving 1 base of the junction unmatched. The CDR3 DNA reads TGTGCCAGTGGGACTAGCGGGGAAGAGACCCAGTACTTC. This translates into CASGTSGEETQYF.

The gene calls are TRBV12-3 or TRBV12-4 and TRBJ2-1, with TRBD1 as a possible D gene (6 bases). This CDR3 comprises 16 residues. V was trimmed by 6 bases and J by 4 bases, leaving 19 bases between them. This chain's CDR3 is CASRVASDSQYNEQFF. The CDR3 DNA follows: TGTGCCAGCAGGGTCGCGTCGGACAGCCAATACAATGAGCAGTTCTTC.

This clonotype was counted a few times. The gene calls are TRBV4-2 and TRBJ2-1; 11 bases fit TRBD2. J lost 10 bases, V lost 3 bases, and 8 bases had no gene match. CDR3 size: 15 residues. Germline CDR1 LGHNA, CDR2 YNFKEQ. The CDR3 protein is CASSHDSGGAREQFF. The CDR3 coding sequence is TGTGCCAGCAGCCATGATAGCGGGGGGGCCCGGGAGCAGTTCTTC.

V and J are TRBV4-1 and TRBJ2-1; D not certain. The V end lost 1 base, the J end lost 7 bases, and 8 bases lay between the germline ends. CDR1 and CDR2 from the germline V gene are MGHRA and YSYEKL. The CDR3 totals 13 residues. The CDR3 loop reads CASSQVGLNEQFF. In DNA form, the CDR3 reads TGCGCCAGCAGCCAAGTCGGCCTGAATGAGCAGTTCTTC.

This clonotype was seen at least ten times. The CDR3 DNA reads as TGTGCCAGCAGTTCCCAGGGGCCCAACACCGGGGAGCTGTTTTTT. Translating it yields CASSSQGPNTGELFF. J is TRBJ2-2 and V is TRBV12-3 or TRBV12-4, with D maybe TRBD1 (6 bases). This CDR3 has 15 amino acids. Trimming removed 4 bases at V and 2 bases at J, with 11 bases between.